This TCR beta chain was captured by sequencing in a study of T cell repertoires in cytomegalovirus infection. Background on the study: HLA-C-restricted CMV epitopes, recently identified, and well-studied HLA-B-restricted ones were used by the study. It can be stated that public TCR beta signatures indicated CMV infection as well as a matching HLA type.

General observations from the study: Cumulated frequencies of public TCR beta families served to identify carriers of CMV plus the relevant HLA. Dominating the ex vivo response were HLA-C-restricted CMV-specific TCR beta clonotypes.

With respect to this clonotype: Antigen unknown.

TCRdb processed the reads anew with MiXCR; each CDR3 protein has one entry. In the table there are around 100,000 distinct CDR3 sequences, roughly two fifths of which are singletons. V lost 5 bases, J lost 8 bases, and 2 bases stayed unmatched. This CDR3 is 12 amino acids long. The chain links TRBV12-3 or TRBV12-4 to TRBJ2-1, with 8 bases identical to TRBD1. The source is a human donor in good health (CMV status not recorded). Some clones in this sample may be carry-over from other donors' samples. The sample here was CD8+ T cells from cultured PBMCs, taken from culture after CMV antigen stimulation. Written as DNA, the CDR3 is TGTGCCAGCAGTGCACAGGGGGATGAGCAGTTCTTC. This sequence encodes CASSAQGDEQFF.